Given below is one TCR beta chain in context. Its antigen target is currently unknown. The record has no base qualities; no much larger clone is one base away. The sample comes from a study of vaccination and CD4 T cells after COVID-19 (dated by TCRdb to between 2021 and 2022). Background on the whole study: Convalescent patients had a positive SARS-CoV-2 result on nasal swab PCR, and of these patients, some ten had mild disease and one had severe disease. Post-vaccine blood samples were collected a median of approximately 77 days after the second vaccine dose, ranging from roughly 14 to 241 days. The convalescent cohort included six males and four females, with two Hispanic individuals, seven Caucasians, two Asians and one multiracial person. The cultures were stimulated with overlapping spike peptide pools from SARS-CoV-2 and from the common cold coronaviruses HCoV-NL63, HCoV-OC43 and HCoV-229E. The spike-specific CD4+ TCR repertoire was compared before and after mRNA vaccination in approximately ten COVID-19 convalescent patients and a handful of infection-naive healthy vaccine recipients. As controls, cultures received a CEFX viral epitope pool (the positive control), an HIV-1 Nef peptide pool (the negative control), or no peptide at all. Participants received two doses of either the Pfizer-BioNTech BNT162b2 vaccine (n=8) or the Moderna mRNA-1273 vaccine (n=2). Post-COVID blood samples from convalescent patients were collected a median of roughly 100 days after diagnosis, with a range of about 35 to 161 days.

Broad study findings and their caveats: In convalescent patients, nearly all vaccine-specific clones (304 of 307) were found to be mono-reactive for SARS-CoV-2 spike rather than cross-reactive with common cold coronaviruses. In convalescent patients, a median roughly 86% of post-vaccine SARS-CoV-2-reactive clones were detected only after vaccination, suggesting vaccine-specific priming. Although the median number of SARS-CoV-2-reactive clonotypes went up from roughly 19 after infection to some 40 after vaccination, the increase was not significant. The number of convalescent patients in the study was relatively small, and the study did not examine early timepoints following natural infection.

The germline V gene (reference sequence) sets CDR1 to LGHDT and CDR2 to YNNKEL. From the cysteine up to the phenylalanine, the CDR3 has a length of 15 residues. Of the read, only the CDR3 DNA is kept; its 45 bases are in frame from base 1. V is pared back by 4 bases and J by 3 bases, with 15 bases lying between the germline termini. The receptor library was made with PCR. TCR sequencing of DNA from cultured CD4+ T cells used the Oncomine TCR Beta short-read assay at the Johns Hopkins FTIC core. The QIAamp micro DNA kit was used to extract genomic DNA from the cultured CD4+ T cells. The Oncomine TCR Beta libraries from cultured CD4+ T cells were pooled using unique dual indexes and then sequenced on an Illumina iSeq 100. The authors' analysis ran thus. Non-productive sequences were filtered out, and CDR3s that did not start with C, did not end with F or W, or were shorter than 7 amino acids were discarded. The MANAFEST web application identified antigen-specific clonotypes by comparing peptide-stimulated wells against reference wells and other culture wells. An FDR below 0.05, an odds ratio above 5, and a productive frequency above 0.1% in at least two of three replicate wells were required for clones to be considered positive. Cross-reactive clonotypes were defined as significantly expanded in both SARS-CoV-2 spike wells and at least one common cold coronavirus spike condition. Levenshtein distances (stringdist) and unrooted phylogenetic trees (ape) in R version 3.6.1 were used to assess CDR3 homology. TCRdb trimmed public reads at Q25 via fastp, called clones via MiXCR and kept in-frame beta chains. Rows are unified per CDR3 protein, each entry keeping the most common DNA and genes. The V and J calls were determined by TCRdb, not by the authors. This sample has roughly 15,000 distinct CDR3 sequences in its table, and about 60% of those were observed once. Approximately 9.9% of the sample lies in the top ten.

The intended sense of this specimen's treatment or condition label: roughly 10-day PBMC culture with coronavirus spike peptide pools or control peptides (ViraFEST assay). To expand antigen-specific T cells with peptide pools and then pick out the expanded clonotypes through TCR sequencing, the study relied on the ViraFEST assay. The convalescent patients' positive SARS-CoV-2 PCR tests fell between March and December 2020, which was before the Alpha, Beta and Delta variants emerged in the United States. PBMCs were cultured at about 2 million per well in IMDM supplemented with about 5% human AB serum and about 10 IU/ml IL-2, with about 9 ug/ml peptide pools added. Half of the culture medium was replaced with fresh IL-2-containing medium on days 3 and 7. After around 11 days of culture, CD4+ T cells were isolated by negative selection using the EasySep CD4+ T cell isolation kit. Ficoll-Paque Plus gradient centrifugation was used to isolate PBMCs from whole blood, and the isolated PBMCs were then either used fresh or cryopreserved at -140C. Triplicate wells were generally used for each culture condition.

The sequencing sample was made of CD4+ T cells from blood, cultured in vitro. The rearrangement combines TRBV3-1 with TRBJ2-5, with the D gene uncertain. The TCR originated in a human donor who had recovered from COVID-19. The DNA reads TGTGCCAGCAGCCCGTTTGGAGCGTACAAAGAGACCCAGTACTTC. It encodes CASSPFGAYKETQYF.